A selection of T cell receptor beta chains follows, all from one sample in a study of blood T cell repertoires in COVID-19. Measured with immunoSEQ multiplex PCR; TCRdb has only the in-frame clones, and not every one. The sample has 200,000 to 300,000 clones, about 80% seen once; the top ten hold around 8.9%. Source material: peripheral blood. These receptors came from an older man with acute or convalescent COVID-19. The conserved cysteine and the conserved F or W are not part of the CDR3 here.

v_gene	len	j_gene	CDR3aa
TRBV5-6	12	TRBJ2-7	ASSQGAETYEQY
TRBV7-2	13	TRBJ2-5	ASSPNGGGQETQY
TRBV11-3	13	TRBJ2-2	ASSLLGQNTGELF
TRBV5-1	11	TRBJ2-3	ASSFRGSDTQY
TRBV6-5	12	TRBJ2-7	ASTLSPGMGEQY
TRBV18	12	TRBJ1-5	ASSPQSENQPQH
TRBV28	11	TRBJ1-3	ASSLSILNTIY
TRBV29-1	12	TRBJ2-3	SVLGQGAGNTQY
TRBV7-2	12	TRBJ2-5	ASSLAQGLETQY
TRBV18	13	TRBJ1-5	ASSPNRGTNQPQH
TRBV18	11	TRBJ1-1	ASSPGQYHEAF
TRBV19	12	TRBJ1-5	ASSIGPGKQPQH
TRBV6-1	12	TRBJ2-7	ASSEFRGLNEQY
TRBV30	13	TRBJ1-5	AWSQGQTFNQPQH
TRBV5-1	12	TRBJ2-7	ASSLWQGEGEQY
TRBV10-3	11	TRBJ1-3	AISESRVRTIY
TRBV30	10	TRBJ1-2	AWTENSYGYT
TRBV10-1	10	TRBJ2-1	ASSASGTGKL
TRBV7-2	13	TRBJ2-7	ASSSRGGGGYEQY
TRBV5-1	13	TRBJ1-5	ASSNTGYDNQPQH
TRBV10-1	18	TRBJ2-6	ASAYPPGPGLFSGANVLT
TRBV5-1	17	TRBJ2-4	ASSLARQSLRVAKNIQY